This T cell receptor beta chain was sequenced for a study of blood T cell repertoires in COVID-19. This CDR3 spans 15 amino acids. Trimming shortened V by 1 base and J by 1 base, and 10 bases separated the two germline ends. The germline V gene has CDR1 KGHSH and CDR2 LQKENI. Authors' data handling: Nucleated cell number was recorded as an estimate derived from reference gene primer amplification. Some clones are missing from TCRdb's copy, which holds only in-frame ones; the method was immunoSEQ multiplex PCR. V, J and clone size are those of that table, while D and trimming were read from the DNA. The sample shows approximately 200,000 clones, around nine tenths of them seen only once.

Sequences were obtained from peripheral blood. The TCR was taken from a man younger than 45 with acute or convalescent COVID-19. The V call is TRBV18, the J call TRBJ1-2, with D possibly TRBD1 on 6 matching bases. CDR3 amino acids: CASSPRQEFNYGYTF. In DNA form, the CDR3 reads TGTGCCAGCTCACCACGACAGGAGTTTAACTATGGCTACACCTTC.